This TCR beta chain was found in a study of neurological immune-mediated disorders (dated by TCRdb to between 2019 and 2020). About the study as a whole: Using UMI-based sequencing, the study compared peripheral blood TCR-beta repertoires from patients with HTLV-I-associated myelopathy (HAM/TSP), patients with multiple sclerosis, and healthy controls. The cohort was made up of approximately 65 subjects, consisting of some 15 HAM/TSP patients, 34 multiple sclerosis patients and about 20 healthy controls. Longitudinal HAM/TSP and healthy donors were sampled at 3 time-points each (about 3-40 month intervals). Longitudinal samples, technical triplicates and paired sorted CD4+ and CD8+ T-cell subsets, alongside PBMC samples, were included among the approximately 110 TCR-beta libraries.

Including cysteine and phenylalanine, the CDR3 has 19 amino acids. Here the CDR3 DNA is all that survives: 57 bases in frame from base 1. CDR1 and CDR2, looked up from the germline V gene (reference sequence), are MNHEY and SMNVEV. V sheds 1 base and J sheds 2 bases, leaving 18 bases between their ends. The sample's time point label, in plain terms: longitudinal time-point 2. The healthy controls were volunteers from blood banks in Maryland, USA. Unsorted PBMC libraries were generated from 2 million PBMCs stored in RNAlater at -80 °C until RNA extraction. Peripheral blood was subjected to Ficoll-Hypaque density gradient centrifugation to isolate PBMCs, which were then cryopreserved in liquid nitrogen. This clonotype was found many times. The antigen it recognizes is unknown. No base-level quality is on record; no much larger clone is a single base apart. cDNA synthesis used template-switch 5'RACE with a primer carrying a 10-nucleotide random unique molecular identifier tagging each TCR transcript. Over 180 million TCR-beta sequences, covering 15-18 subjects, were produced in each sequencing run. The RNeasy kit was used for extraction of total RNA. Using the KAPA Real-time Library Amplification kit, TCR-beta VDJ regions were amplified with primers for the TCR constant region and the 5'RACE anchor. A first PCR added sample indexes and Illumina adaptors, after which a second PCR increased the library yield. After Ampure bead purification, the roughly 650 bp TCR product was size-selected on a 2% E-gel SizeSelection system. Before pooling, library quality was checked on a Bioanalyzer, concentration was measured with Qubit, and libraries were quantified with the Kapa Library Quantification kit. An Illumina HiSeq 2500 sequenced the libraries paired-end 2 x 150 bp. To increase sequence diversity, roughly 24-32% phiX was spiked into each library pool. On the authors' methods: The quality-filtered reads were processed with the UMI-based MiGEC pipeline, whose error correction step removed more than 75% of the raw TCR sequences. IMGT germline references were used for aligning VDJ genes, and each clonotype was defined as a unique CDR3 amino acid sequence together with its V-J genes. Clonal expansion, Shannon diversity, and CDR3 relatedness (CalcPairwiseDistances, ClusterSamples) were evaluated with VDJtools, and phylogenetic trees were built with CLCbio workbench. Using coefficient-of-variation modelling across technical triplicates, the study counted a clone as expanded if it had at least 8 unique UMIs. TCRdb trimmed the raw reads at Q25, called clones with MiXCR and kept productive beta chains. Under each unique CDR3 protein, matching rows form one entry showing the most common genes and DNA. TCRdb, not the original authors, processed these V and J calls. Recorded for this sample are about 60,000 distinct CDR3 sequences; around a tenth of them occurred a single time. The ten most abundant clones make up approximately 12% of the sample.

Overall study outcomes, separate from this receptor: Across subjects, expanded clones never shared an identical CDR3 amino acid sequence, which suggests that the TCR-beta repertoires in every group were private. The highest TCR clonal expansion was observed in HAM/TSP patients, whereas the lowest was observed in MS patients, even when compared with healthy controls.

Sequenced: PBMCs. The chain joins TRBV27 to TRBJ1-6; no D gene call is confident. This sequence was found in a man aged 25 to 40 in good health. The nucleotide sequence is TGTGCCAGCAGTTTATTGGGAAGTCGGGGATCCGCCTATAATTCACCCCTCCACTTT. This gives the protein CASSLLGSRGSAYNSPLHF.